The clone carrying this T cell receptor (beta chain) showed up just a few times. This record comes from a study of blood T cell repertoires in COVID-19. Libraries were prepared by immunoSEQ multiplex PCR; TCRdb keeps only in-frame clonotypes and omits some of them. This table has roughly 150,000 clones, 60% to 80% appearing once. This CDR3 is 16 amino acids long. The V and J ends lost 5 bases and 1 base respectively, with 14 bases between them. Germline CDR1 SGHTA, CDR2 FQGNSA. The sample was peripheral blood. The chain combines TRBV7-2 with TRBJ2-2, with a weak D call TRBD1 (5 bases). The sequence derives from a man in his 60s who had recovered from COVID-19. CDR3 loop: CASSAIFGQNTGELFF. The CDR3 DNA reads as TGTGCCAGCAGCGCAATTTTTGGACAGAACACCGGGGAGCTGTTTTTT.